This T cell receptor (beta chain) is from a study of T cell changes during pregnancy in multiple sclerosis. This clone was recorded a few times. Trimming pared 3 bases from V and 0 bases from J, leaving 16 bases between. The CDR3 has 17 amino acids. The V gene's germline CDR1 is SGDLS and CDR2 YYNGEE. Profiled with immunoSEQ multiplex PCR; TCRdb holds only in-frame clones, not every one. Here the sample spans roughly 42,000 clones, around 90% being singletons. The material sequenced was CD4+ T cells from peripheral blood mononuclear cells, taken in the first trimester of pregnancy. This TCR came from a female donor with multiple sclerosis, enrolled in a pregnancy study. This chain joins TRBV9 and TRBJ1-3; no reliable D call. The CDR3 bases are TGTGCCAGCAGCGCTGAGCCGACACACTTCTCTGGAAACACCATATATTTT. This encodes CASSAEPTHFSGNTIYF.